These 20 T cell receptor beta chains originate from one sample sequenced in a study of T cell responses to AZD1222 COVID-19 vaccine. The protocol was immunoSEQ multiplex PCR, while the TCRdb copy is restricted to in-frame clones and leaves out a portion. The repertoire holds about 180,000 clones, with 85% to 90% as singletons. The sample consisted of peripheral blood, taken 28 days after the second AZD1222 dose. The receptors come from an adult who received the AZD1222 COVID-19 vaccine.

This chain uses TRBV20-1 with TRBJ1-1; no clear D. The CDR3 is 13 residues long. The V and J ends lost 3 bases and 1 base respectively, with 9 bases between them. Germline CDR1 reads DFQATT; CDR2 reads SNEGSKA (reference sequence). This CDR3 is CSASAQQNTEAFF. The CDR3 DNA sequence: TGCAGTGCTAGTGCCCAGCAGAACACTGAAGCTTTCTTT.

The DNA of the CDR3 is TGTGCCAGCAGCTTCTACGGCACAGATACGCAGTATTTT. Protein: CASSFYGTDTQYF. The chain carries TRBV11-3 and TRBJ2-3; D unclear. V lost 3 bases to trimming and J lost 1 base, with 5 bases between them. Looked up from germline, CDR1 is SGHNT and CDR2 is YENEEA. The CDR3 is 13 residues long. Full variable domain (remainder filled in from reference TRBV11-3 and TRBJ2-3): EAGVVQSPRYKIIEKKQPVAFWCNPISGHNTLYWYLQNLGQGPELLIRYENEEAVDDSQLPKDRFSAERLKGVDSTLKIQPAELGDSAVYLCASSFYGTDTQYFGPGTRLTVL.

This clone appeared once. The gene calls are TRBV30 and TRBJ1-2; D unresolved. Trimming pared 5 bases from V and 7 bases from J, leaving 14 bases between. Germline CDR1 reads GTSNPN; CDR2 reads SVGIG (reference sequence). The CDR3 covers 12 residues. The DNA of the CDR3 is TGTGCCTGGGAAGGCGGTCCCCCTGGCTACACCTTC. Translating gives CAWEGGPPGYTF.

CDR3 region: CASSNRGVRTEAFF. The CDR3 DNA follows: TGTGCCAGCAGTAACAGGGGAGTGAGAACTGAAGCTTTCTTT. The J gene is TRBJ1-1, the V gene TRBV28, with 7 bases matching TRBD1. The V and J ends lost 5 bases and 5 bases, in that order; junction bases with no gene match: 8. Per the germline V gene, CDR1 is MDHEN and CDR2 is SYDVKM. This CDR3 is 14 amino acids long.

CDR3: CASRGDGSEKLFF. The CDR3, as DNA: TGTGCCAGCAGGGGGGATGGGAGTGAAAAACTGTTTTTT. The chain employs TRBV7-2 and TRBJ1-4; D may be TRBD1 (5 bases). Per germline, CDR1 SGHTA and CDR2 FQGNSA. V was shortened by 6 bases and J by 7 bases, with 12 bases between the two germline ends. The CDR3 runs 13 residues.

The V and J genes are TRBV3-1 (or the pseudogene TRBV3-2) and TRBJ1-1, with D unclear. Germline V CDR1 and CDR2: LGHDT, YNNKEL (reference sequence). The CDR3 sequence is 17 residues long. V was shortened by 2 bases and J by 0 bases, with 16 bases between the two germline ends. The CDR3, as DNA: TGTGCCAGCAGCCAACTATTCCAAGCGGGTATGAACACTGAAGCTTTCTTT. Encoded protein: CASSQLFQAGMNTEAFF.

CDR3 nucleotide sequence: TGTGCCAGCAGTCCGGACCGGACAGGAATAGCCCACTTTGACCAGTACTTC. Translated, it gives CASSPDRTGIAHFDQYF. The chain employs TRBV6-2 or TRBV6-3 and TRBJ2-5, with 7 bases fitting TRBD1. V lost 5 bases, J lost 10 bases, and 22 bases stayed unmatched. From germline, CDR1 is MNHEY and CDR2 SVGEGT. This CDR3 has 17 amino acids.

The chain carries TRBV19 and TRBJ2-7; 7 nucleotides align to TRBD1. There are 11 residues in the CDR3. Germline V gene lookup returns CDR1 LNHDA and CDR2 SQIVND (reference sequence). V shed 10 bases and J 4 bases; nucleotides not matched to a gene: 4. CDR3 coding DNA: TGTGCCACCACACAGGGGTACGAGCAGTACTTC. Its protein is CATTQGYEQYF.

The chain couples TRBV3-1 (or the pseudogene TRBV3-2) to TRBJ1-2, with 12 positions matching TRBD1. CDR1 and CDR2 (germline): LGHDT, YNNKEL (reference sequence). The ends lost 2 bases at V and 8 bases at J; junction bases unmatched: 6. There are 15 residues in the CDR3. The DNA of the CDR3 is TGTGCCAGCAGCCAACCGGGACAGGGGGCGTGGGGCTACACCTTC. Protein product: CASSQPGQGAWGYTF.

The chain joins TRBV27 to TRBJ2-7; the D gene could be TRBD1 or TRBD2 (5 bases each). Trimming left V 6 bases short and J 2 bases short, with 14 bases between. Germline lookup yields CDR1 MNHEY and CDR2 SMNVEV (reference sequence). This CDR3 has 14 residues. The CDR3 DNA is TGTGCCAGCAGCCGGTCCAGGGAGACCTACGAGCAGTACTTC. Translating it yields CASSRSRETYEQYF.

The chain combines TRBV7-2 with TRBJ2-7, with 11 bases lining up with TRBD1. The ends lost 6 bases at V and 6 bases at J; junction bases unmatched: 7. The germline gives CDR1 SGHTA, CDR2 FQGNSA. This CDR3 region has 14 residues. CDR3 loop: CASRAPGTGGEQYF. The CDR3 DNA is TGTGCCAGCAGGGCCCCCGGGACAGGGGGCGAGCAGTACTTC.

The chain links TRBV19 to TRBJ1-5, with unresolved D. The CDR3 runs 15 residues. V was cut by 3 bases and J by 3 bases, with 12 bases left in between. Germline-derived CDR1 and CDR2 are LNHDA and SQIVND (reference sequence). The CDR3 sequence: CASSIEGRNNQPQHF. CDR3 DNA: TGTGCCAGTAGTATTGAAGGACGGAACAATCAGCCCCAGCATTTT. Complete variable domain (other parts from reference TRBV19 and TRBJ1-5): DGGITQSPKYLFRKEGQNVTLSCEQNLNHDAMYWYRQDPGQGLRLIYYSQIVNDFQKGDIAEGYSVSREKKESFPLTVTSAQKNPTAFYLCASSIEGRNNQPQHFGDGTRLSIL.

This clone has just a few counts. The chain combines TRBV28 with TRBJ1-3; the match to TRBD1 covers 7 bases. There are 15 residues in the CDR3. The V gene's germline CDR1 is MDHEN and CDR2 SYDVKM. V was clipped by 7 bases and J by 4 bases; unmatched bases: 10. CDR3 in amino acids: CASTTGGGAGNTIYF. The CDR3, as DNA: TGTGCCAGCACCACGGGAGGGGGCGCCGGAAACACCATATATTTT. The whole variable domain, filled in from reference TRBV28 and TRBJ1-3, reads DVKVTQSSRYLVKRTGEKVFLECVQDMDHENMFWYRQDPGLGLRLIYFSYDVKMKEKGDIPEGYSVSREKKERFSLILESASTNQTSMYLCASTTGGGAGNTIYFGEGSWLTVV.

The chain uses TRBV7-9 and TRBJ1-5; 11 bases are shared with TRBD1. Unmatched junction bases numbered 2, after V lost 5 bases and J lost 5 bases. Germline V gene lookup returns CDR1 SEHNR and CDR2 FQNEAQ (reference sequence). CDR3 size: 14 residues. The CDR3 coding sequence is TGTGCCAGCAGCCAGGACAGGGGGCATCAGCCCCAGCATTTT. Its translation is CASSQDRGHQPQHF.

The chain joins TRBV6-2 or TRBV6-3 to TRBJ2-3; no definite D call. Trimming pared 6 bases from V and 4 bases from J, leaving 11 bases between. Germline V lookup: CDR1 MNHEY, CDR2 SVGEGT. CDR3 length: 13 amino acids. The CDR3 coding sequence is TGTGCCAGCAGCCTGGGGTTAGCAGATACGCAGTATTTT. This codes for CASSLGLADTQYF.

CDR3 nucleotides: TGTGCCAGCTCCAGAAGGACAAATCTCTACAATGAGCAGTTCTTC. Translation: CASSRRTNLYNEQFF. The J gene is TRBJ2-1, the V gene TRBV27, with a possible D match to TRBD1 (5 bases). CDR3 length equals 15 residues. Germline CDR1 MNHEY, CDR2 SMNVEV (reference sequence). V was clipped by 8 bases and J by 3 bases, with 17 bases between them.

The chain joins TRBV4-3 to TRBJ2-1; D unresolved. V dropped 0 bases and J dropped 0 bases, with 9 bases sitting between them. CDR1 is LGHNA and CDR2 is YSLEER in the germline V gene. The CDR3 has 16 amino acids. CDR3 DNA sequence: TGCGCCAGCAGCCAAGATCCTCCCAGCTCCTACAATGAGCAGTTCTTC. The encoded protein is CASSQDPPSSYNEQFF.

The rearrangement joins TRBV9 to TRBJ2-7, with D uncertain. The CDR3 extends over 16 amino acids. Germline V lookup: CDR1 SGDLS, CDR2 YYNGEE. V shed 0 bases and J shed 2 bases, with 15 bases lying between them. CDR3 residues: CASSVANLGPPYEQYF. The CDR3 DNA sequence: TGTGCCAGCAGCGTAGCTAACCTAGGACCGCCCTACGAGCAGTACTTC. Full variable domain (outside the CDR3, taken from reference TRBV9 and TRBJ2-7): DSGVTQTPKHLITATGQRVTLRCSPRSGDLSVYWYQQSLDQGLQFLIQYYNGEERAKGNILERFSAQQFPDLHSELNLSSLELGDSALYFCASSVANLGPPYEQYFGPGTRLTVT.

V and J are TRBV7-6 and TRBJ2-2; 7 bases are a match to TRBD2. Germline V gives CDR1 SGHVS, CDR2 FNYEAQ. The CDR3 has 17 amino acids. With 5 bases clipped from V and 4 bases from J, the junction kept 13 bases outside the gene matches. The CDR3 loop is CASSNLWGGEATGELFF. The CDR3, as DNA: TGTGCCAGCAGCAACCTGTGGGGGGGAGAGGCCACCGGGGAGCTGTTTTTT.

The chain carries TRBV6-5 and TRBJ2-7, with 8 bases aligning to TRBD1. This CDR3 region has 15 residues. Trimming cost V 4 bases and J 2 bases; bases outside gene matches: 7. Germline-derived CDR1 and CDR2 are MNHEY and SVGAGI. The CDR3 DNA reads TGTGCCAGCAGTTCGCCCCACAGGGGGACCTACGAGCAGTACTTC. The encoded protein is CASSSPHRGTYEQYF.